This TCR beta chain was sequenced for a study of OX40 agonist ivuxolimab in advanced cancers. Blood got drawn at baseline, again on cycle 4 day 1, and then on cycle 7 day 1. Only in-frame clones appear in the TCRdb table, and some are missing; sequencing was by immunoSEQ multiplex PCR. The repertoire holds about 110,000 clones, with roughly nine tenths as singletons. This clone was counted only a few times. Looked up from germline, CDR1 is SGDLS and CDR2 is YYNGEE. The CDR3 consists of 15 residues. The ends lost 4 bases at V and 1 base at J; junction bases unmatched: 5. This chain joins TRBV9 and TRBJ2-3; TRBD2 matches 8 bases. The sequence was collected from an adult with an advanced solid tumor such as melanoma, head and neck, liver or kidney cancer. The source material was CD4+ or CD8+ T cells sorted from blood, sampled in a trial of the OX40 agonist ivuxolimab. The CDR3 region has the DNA TGTGCCAGCAGCCCCAGACTAGCGCGCACAGATACGCAGTATTTT. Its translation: CASSPRLARTDTQYF.